This T cell receptor (beta chain) was identified during a study of sequential checkpoint blockade in melanoma (dated by TCRdb to the late 2010s). For the wider study: Using 1:1 randomization, the trial assigned patients either to first-line nivolumab followed by ipilimumab (arm A) or to ipilimumab followed by nivolumab (arm B). Maintenance nivolumab came after each of the two trial sequences.

Paper-wide results and their limitations: Validation of the response-prediction model combining TCR metrics and mutation burden is needed in larger, independent patient cohorts.

TCRbeta CDR3 regions were immunosequenced from genomic DNA with the immunoSEQ Assay. Before high-throughput sequencing, the genomic DNA was amplified using bias-controlled multiplex PCR. As for the authors' bioinformatics: To quantify the absolute abundance of each unique TCRbeta CDR3 region, the sequences were collapsed and filtered. Clonality, defined as 1 minus Pielou's evenness, was calculated using only productive rearrangements. Clones with significantly greater frequencies in on-treatment versus baseline samples were identified using a previously published method. Here the immuneACCESS table is served through TCRdb, limited to in-frame sequences with V and J called. Missing clones are a known gap in these copies; in checked studies unresolved V genes cover under half, and the rest lacks a known reason. That table gives V, J and clone size, and the DNA gave D and trimming. Present in this sample are 25,000 to 35,000 clones, nearly 85% of which were seen just once. The top ten clones comprise around a sixth of the sample.

The germline V gene supplies CDR1 WSHSY and CDR2 SAAADI. Including the terminal cysteine and phenylalanine, the CDR3 comprises 15 residues. Only CDR3 DNA remains: 45 bases, in frame from the first base. From V the trimming removes 7 bases and from J it removes 0 bases, while the gene matches leave 6 bases of the junction unaccounted for. This clone has more than one count but fewer than ten. The specificity of this receptor is unknown. One base away there is no much larger clone; base qualities are not given. The label giving this sample's treatment or condition can be read as: randomized to nivolumab then ipilimumab (arm A) or the reverse (arm B). None of the patients in the trial had previously been given DNA-damaging chemotherapy. Live CD3+CD8+ cells negative for CD19 and CD56 were sorted from thawed PBMCs on a FACS Aria II flow cytometer. Samples were obtained from patients with melanoma enrolled in CheckMate 064, a randomized, open-label phase II trial of sequential checkpoint blockade. Peripheral blood mononuclear cells were obtained through leukapheresis, purified using Ficoll-Paque, and frozen in human serum containing approximately 11% DMSO. Immediately after sorting, the purity of the sorted blood CD3+CD8+ cells was confirmed to be >95%, and DNA was then extracted.

Here the chain combines TRBV10-2 and TRBJ2-3, and 8 junction bases match TRBD2. The sequencing here drew on CD8+ T cells sorted from blood (inferred from file names), taken from a patient given nivolumab and ipilimumab in sequence. The clonotype comes from a human donor with melanoma. The sequence in DNA is TGCGCCAGCACGGAATCTAGCGGGAGCACAGATACGCAGTATTTT. It encodes CASTESSGSTDTQYF.